These T cell receptor beta chains were read from a single sample in a study of regulatory T cells in long-lasting Graves disease. MiXCR, run by TCRdb on the multiplex PCR reads, gives a single entry per CDR3 protein. The sample has around 450,000 distinct CDR3 sequences, roughly a fifth seen once; the top ten hold approximately 6.4%. The material was peripheral blood mononuclear cells (PBMCs), obtained when the disease was refractory, from a patient treated with antithyroid drugs. The receptors shown here come from a female donor with Graves disease. The CDR3 runs from the conserved cysteine through the conserved F or W. D genes are given only for firm matches. Some rows have no size entry. The others give once, few or many, or a class for an expanded clone.

>TRBV12-3/TRBV12-4|.|TRBJ1-6|many
CASSLAGVDNSPLHF
TGTGCCAGCAGTTTAGCAGGGGTGGATAATTCACCCCTCCACTTT
>TRBV2|.|TRBJ1-2|many
CASSEFGAPNYGYTF
TGTGCCAGCAGTGAATTTGGGGCTCCTAACTATGGCTACACCTTC
>TRBV28|.|TRBJ1-5|many
CASIDGTYSNQPQHF
TGTGCCAGCATCGACGGAACTTATAGCAATCAGCCCCAGCATTTT
>TRBV3-1|TRBD2|TRBJ2-1|.
CASSQVAGGRHFNEQFF
TGTGCCAGCAGCCAAGTAGCGGGGGGGCGTCATTTCAATGAGCAGTTCTTC
>TRBV20-1|TRBD1|TRBJ1-2|few
CSARDYGGQGASNYGYTF
TGCAGTGCTAGAGATTACGGCGGACAGGGGGCGAGTAACTATGGCTACACCTTC
>TRBV12-3/TRBV12-4|.|TRBJ1-2|.
CASSPGSNYGHTF
TGTGCCAGCAGCCCCGGGTCTAACTATGGCCACACCTTC
>TRBV15|TRBD1|TRBJ2-1|few
CATSRETGFYNEQFF
TGTGCCACCAGCAGAGAGACAGGGTTCTACAATGAGCAGTTCTTC
>TRBV28|TRBD1|TRBJ2-7|many
CASSGGQLYEQYF
TGTGCCAGCAGTGGGGGACAGCTCTACGAGCAGTACTTC
>TRBV20-1|.|TRBJ1-1|.
CSARILRQLHMNTEAFF
TGCAGTGCGAGAATTTTGAGACAGCTTCACATGAACACTGAAGCTTTCTTT
>TRBV5-1|TRBD2|TRBJ2-5|few
CASSQSSGAPRETQYF
TGCGCCAGCAGCCAATCTAGCGGGGCCCCGCGGGAGACCCAGTACTTC
>TRBV19|TRBD1|TRBJ1-1|few
CASSIWGQGGTEAFF
TGTGCCAGTAGTATTTGGGGACAGGGAGGAACTGAAGCTTTCTTT
>TRBV20-1|TRBD1|TRBJ1-1|few
CSAREGQTTVDEAFF
TGCAGTGCTAGAGAGGGACAGACTACGGTCGATGAAGCTTTCTTT
>TRBV7-6|TRBD1|TRBJ2-7|.
CASSFDRGTYEQYF
TGTGCCAGCAGCTTCGACAGGGGCACCTACGAGCAGTACTTC
>TRBV30|.|TRBJ2-6|few
CAWRGVGANVLTF
TGTGCCTGGAGAGGGGTTGGGGCCAACGTCCTGACTTTC
>TRBV12-3/TRBV12-4|.|TRBJ1-5|.
CASSLGRVDSNQPQHF
TGTGCCAGCAGTTTGGGCAGGGTTGATAGCAATCAGCCCCAGCATTTT
>TRBV28|TRBD2|TRBJ2-2|many
CAISGLAVTGELFF
TGTGCCATCTCTGGACTAGCGGTTACCGGGGAGCTGTTTTTT
>TRBV5-1|TRBD1|TRBJ2-3|.
CASSLGRGQDTQYF
TGCGCCAGCAGCTTGGGCAGGGGGCAAGATACGCAGTATTTT
>TRBV27|.|TRBJ2-3|few
CASSERTDTQYF
TGTGCCAGCAGTGAGAGAACAGATACGCAGTATTTT
>TRBV6-1|.|TRBJ2-3|.
CASTASRITDTQYF
TGTGCCAGCACGGCTAGTCGGATCACAGATACGCAGTATTTT
>TRBV6-1|.|TRBJ1-1|.
CASIEGGGAEAFF
TGTGCCAGCATCGAGGGAGGGGGTGCAGAAGCTTTCTTT
>TRBV20-1|TRBD1|TRBJ1-2|.
CSARERTGSVYGYTF
TGCAGTGCACGAGAAAGGACAGGGTCGGTCTATGGCTACACCTTC
>TRBV2|.|TRBJ1-5|many
CASSEYRSSNQPQHF
TGTGCCAGCAGTGAATACAGATCTAGCAATCAGCCCCAGCATTTT
>TRBV28|.|TRBJ2-4|many
CASSPRRENIQYF
TGTGCCAGCTCCCCCCGAAGGGAAAACATTCAGTACTTC
>TRBV12-3/TRBV12-4|TRBD1|TRBJ2-5|once
CASSFGDRGVGTQYF
TGTGCCAGCAGTTTCGGGGACAGGGGGGTCGGGACCCAGTACTTC
>TRBV7-9|.|TRBJ1-1|few
CASSSPLGTEAFF
TGTGCCAGCAGCTCCCCATTGGGCACTGAAGCTTTCTTT
>TRBV12-3/TRBV12-4|.|TRBJ1-1|many
CASSAQQNTEAFF
TGTGCCAGCAGTGCACAACAGAACACTGAAGCTTTCTTT
>TRBV7-2|.|TRBJ1-2|few
CASSSRTEHYGYTF
TGTGCCAGCAGCTCCCGGACGGAGCACTATGGCTACACCTTC
>TRBV19|.|TRBJ1-5|.
CASSRGGYNQPQHF
TGTGCCAGTAGTCGGGGAGGGTACAATCAGCCCCAGCATTTT
>TRBV20-1|.|TRBJ2-3|.
CSAGTPGQLTDTQYF
TGCAGTGCTGGAACCCCGGGACAACTCACAGATACGCAGTATTTT
>TRBV12-3/TRBV12-4|TRBD1|TRBJ1-1|.
CASNPTGANTEAFF
TGTGCCAGCAACCCCACAGGGGCGAACACTGAAGCTTTCTTT
>TRBV28|.|TRBJ2-7|.
CASSLAGQTTYEQYF
TGTGCCAGCAGTTTAGCGGGACAGACAACCTACGAGCAGTACTTC
>TRBV12-3/TRBV12-4|TRBD1|TRBJ2-7|.
CASKLDRVDGYEQYF
TGTGCCAGCAAACTGGACAGGGTTGACGGCTACGAGCAGTACTTC
>TRBV12-3/TRBV12-4|TRBD1|TRBJ2-3|few
CASRSTGRSTDTQYF
TGTGCCAGCAGATCGACAGGGAGAAGTACAGATACGCAGTATTTT
>TRBV7-2|.|TRBJ1-2|many
CASSFYGVDYGYTF
TGTGCCAGCAGCTTTTACGGGGTCGACTATGGCTACACCTTC
>TRBV6-1|TRBD1|TRBJ2-6|.
CASSEYRGPGANVLTF
TGTGCCAGCAGTGAATACAGGGGGCCTGGGGCCAACGTCCTGACTTTC
>TRBV7-2|.|TRBJ2-5|.
CASSFQVTQYF
TGTGCCAGCAGTTTTCAGGTGACCCAGTACTTC
>TRBV5-1|TRBD2|TRBJ2-7|.
CASSSTSGSNEQYF
TGCGCCAGCAGCTCGACTAGCGGGAGCAACGAGCAGTACTTC
>TRBV6-1|TRBD2|TRBJ2-2|.
CASSGPGLAGVLSNTGELFF
TGTGCCAGCAGCGGCCCCGGACTAGCGGGGGTCCTTTCGAACACCGGGGAGCTGTTTTTT
>TRBV19|.|TRBJ2-6|.
CASSIEGKLKANVLTF
TGTGCCAGTAGTATCGAGGGGAAATTAAAGGCCAACGTCCTGACTTTC
>TRBV10-3|.|TRBJ1-6|.
CAISETSSPNNSPLHF
TGTGCCATCAGTGAGACCTCCTCCCCCAATAATTCACCCCTCCACTTT
>TRBV9|TRBD1|TRBJ2-5|many
CASSGGQLQETQYF
TGTGCCAGCAGCGGGGGACAGTTACAAGAGACCCAGTACTTC
>TRBV12-3/TRBV12-4|.|TRBJ2-7|many
CASTSLEGGNVYEQYF
TGTGCCAGCACCTCTTTAGAGGGGGGTAACGTTTACGAGCAGTACTTC
>TRBV3-1|TRBD2|TRBJ2-5|few
CASSQTGLAGPQPDFETQYF
TGTGCCAGCAGCCAGACGGGACTAGCGGGACCCCAGCCCGACTTCGAGACCCAGTACTTC
>TRBV7-3|.|TRBJ2-2|.
CASSFGPAQTGELFF
TGTGCCAGCAGCTTTGGTCCAGCCCAAACCGGGGAGCTGTTTTTT
>TRBV7-2|.|TRBJ1-4|many
CASRLRGRSNEKLFF
TGTGCCAGCCGGCTACGGGGACGGTCTAATGAAAAACTGTTTTTT
>TRBV10-3|TRBD2|TRBJ2-2|.
CAISERGGHTGELFF
TGTGCCATCAGTGAGCGGGGGGGTCACACCGGGGAGCTGTTTTTT
>TRBV28|TRBD2|TRBJ2-7|many
CASRPDRLAGGFEQYF
TGTGCCAGCAGACCCGACAGACTAGCGGGAGGGTTCGAGCAGTACTTC
>TRBV5-5|TRBD1|TRBJ2-7|few
CASSLSGQGDTYEQYF
TGTGCCAGCAGCTTATCTGGCCAGGGGGATACCTACGAGCAGTACTTC
>TRBV12-3/TRBV12-4|TRBD1|TRBJ1-6|many
CASSPQLGTGDNSPLHF
TGTGCCAGCAGCCCGCAATTAGGGACAGGGGATAATTCACCCCTCCACTTT
>TRBV7-9|.|TRBJ2-7|few
CASSSRDGTTEQYF
TGTGCCAGCAGCTCCCGGGACGGAACTACGGAGCAGTACTTC
>TRBV7-2|.|TRBJ2-5|many
CASSFVHAQAGETQYF
TGTGCCAGCAGCTTCGTTCACGCGCAGGCAGGGGAGACCCAGTACTTC
>TRBV3-1|.|TRBJ1-1|many
CASSQWDVNTEAFF
TGTGCCAGCAGCCAATGGGACGTGAACACTGAAGCTTTCTTT
>TRBV12-3/TRBV12-4|.|TRBJ1-5|many
CASSYPNQPQHF
TGTGCCAGCAGTTACCCAAATCAGCCCCAGCATTTT
>TRBV27|TRBD1|TRBJ1-1|many
CASNTRQGLGTEAFF
TGTGCCAGCAATACCCGACAGGGGCTAGGCACTGAAGCTTTCTTT